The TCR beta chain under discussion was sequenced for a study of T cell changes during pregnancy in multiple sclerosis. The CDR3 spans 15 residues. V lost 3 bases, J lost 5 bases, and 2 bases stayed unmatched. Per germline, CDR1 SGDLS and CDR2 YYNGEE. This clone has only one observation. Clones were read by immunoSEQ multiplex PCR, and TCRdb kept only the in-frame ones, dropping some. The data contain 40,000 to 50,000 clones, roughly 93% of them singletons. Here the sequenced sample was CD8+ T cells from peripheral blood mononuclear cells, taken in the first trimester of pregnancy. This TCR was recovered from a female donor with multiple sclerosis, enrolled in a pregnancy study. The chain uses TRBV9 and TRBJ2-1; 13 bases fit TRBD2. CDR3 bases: TGTGCCAGCAGCGACGGACTAGCGGGGGACAATGAGCAGTTCTTC. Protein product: CASSDGLAGDNEQFF. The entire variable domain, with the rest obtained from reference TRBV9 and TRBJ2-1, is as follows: DSGVTQTPKHLITATGQRVTLRCSPRSGDLSVYWYQQSLDQGLQFLIQYYNGEERAKGNILERFSAQQFPDLHSELNLSSLELGDSALYFCASSDGLAGDNEQFFGPGTRLTVL.